This T cell receptor beta chain derives from a study of blood T cell repertoires in COVID-19. In the original analysis: Reference gene primer amplification yielded estimated nucleated cell counts. TCRdb's table, derived via immunoSEQ multiplex PCR, lists solely in-frame clones and lacks some. That table gives V, J and clone size, and the DNA gave D and trimming. The sample yields around 100,000 clones, almost 90% seen once. Trimming removed 1 base from V and 5 bases from J, with 17 bases in between. Germline V gene lookup returns CDR1 SGHRS and CDR2 YFSETQ. The CDR3 covers 16 residues. Sequenced material: peripheral blood. The origin of this receptor is a human donor in a cohort sampled during active COVID-19. The chain employs TRBV5-1 and TRBJ2-3; D is perhaps TRBD2 (5 bases). CDR3 protein: CASSLIPTRLEDTQYF. Here the CDR3 DNA reads TGCGCCAGCAGCTTGATCCCTACTAGGTTGGAAGATACGCAGTATTTT.